Each of the 18 T cell receptor beta chains below was sequenced from the same sample in a study of siplizumab effects on memory and regulatory T cells. TCRdb's copy holds only in-frame clones and misses some; the assay was immunoSEQ multiplex PCR. Found here are more than 75,000 clones, over 85% of them singletons; the top ten hold under 8.5%. The sequencing sample was made of CD8+ T cells sorted from blood. The receptors shown here come from a human donor in good health.

The genes are TRBV7-8 and TRBJ2-3; the D is unclear. The CDR3 spans 16 residues. Deletions cut 1 base from V and 6 bases from J, with 17 bases between. CDR1 and CDR2 (germline): SGHVS, FQNEAQ. CDR3 amino acids: CASSLGLALSMDTQYF. The CDR3 DNA follows: TGTGCCAGCAGCTTAGGGCTGGCGTTGAGTATGGATACGCAGTATTTT.

The chain carries TRBV11-2 and TRBJ2-2; tentatively, D is TRBD2 (5 bases). The germline V and J ends were trimmed by 1 base and 7 bases, with 10 bases remaining between them. The CDR3 is 14 residues long. Looked up from germline, CDR1 is SGHAT and CDR2 is FQNNGV. CDR3 nucleotide sequence: TGTGCCAGCAGCTTAGGAGGGCCGGGCGGGGAGCTGTTTTTT. Its protein is CASSLGGPGGELFF. Looking up the rest from reference TRBV11-2 and TRBJ2-2 gives the full variable domain: EAGVAQSPRYKIIEKRQSVAFWCNPISGHATLYWYQQILGQGPKLLIQFQNNGVVDDSQLPKDRFSAERLKGVDSTLKIQPAKLEDSAVYLCASSLGGPGGELFFGEGSRLTVL.

The genes are TRBV9 and TRBJ1-5; D not certain. CDR3 length: 15 amino acids. Germline V gives CDR1 SGDLS, CDR2 YYNGEE. Trimming pared 0 bases from V and 2 bases from J, leaving 9 bases between. The CDR3 DNA reads as TGTGCCAGCAGCGTAGGGGAGGGTGGCAATCAGCCCCAGCATTTT. Translating it yields CASSVGEGGNQPQHF.

V and J are TRBV4-2 and TRBJ2-5, with 7 bases identical to TRBD2. The J segment lost 1 base and the V segment lost 0 bases, leaving 14 bases of the junction unmatched. The CDR3 loop spans 19 amino acids. Germline CDR1 is LGHNA and CDR2 is YNFKEQ. The DNA of the CDR3 is TGTGCCAGCAGCCAAGATATTCAGCTTGTGCTAGCGGCCCAAGAGACCCAGTACTTC. This codes for CASSQDIQLVLAAQETQYF.

This clone turned up a few times. The rearrangement links TRBV4-3 to TRBJ1-5; no clear D gene. Germline loops: CDR1 LGHNA, CDR2 YSLEER. The CDR3 is made up of 15 amino acids. Trimming shortened V by 0 bases and J by 2 bases, and 8 bases separated the two germline ends. CDR3 amino acids: CASSQDPDGNQPQHF. The DNA of the CDR3 is TGCGCCAGCAGCCAAGATCCAGACGGCAATCAGCCCCAGCATTTT.

This clone was observed a few times. For the CDR3, the DNA is TGTGCCAGCAGCTTACCTCTAGCGAACACCGGGGAGCTGTTTTTT. Its translation is CASSLPLANTGELFF. The J gene is TRBJ2-2, the V gene TRBV13; no clear D gene. The V end was cut by 2 bases, the J end by 0 bases, with 7 bases between. This CDR3 is built from 15 residues. In germline, CDR1 is PRHDT, CDR2 FYEKMQ (reference sequence).

V is TRBV15 and J is TRBJ1-2; the D is unclear. Trimming cost V 0 bases and J 8 bases, with 10 bases left between them. The CDR3 is made up of 13 amino acids. Germline V gene lookup returns CDR1 LNHNV and CDR2 YYDKDF (reference sequence). CDR3 in amino acids: CATSRERQEGYTF. In DNA, the CDR3 is TGTGCCACCAGCAGAGAACGGCAGGAAGGCTACACCTTC.

The rearrangement links TRBV6-5 to TRBJ1-2; D perhaps matches TRBD1 (5 bases). Trimming removed 5 bases from V and 1 base from J, with 11 bases in between. The CDR3 runs to 14 residues. Germline CDR1 MNHEY, CDR2 SVGAGI. CDR3 protein: CASSPDIINYGYTF. In DNA, the CDR3 is TGTGCCAGCAGTCCGGACATAATTAACTATGGCTACACCTTC.

The rearrangement links TRBV19 to TRBJ2-7, with 9 bases identical to TRBD1. The CDR3 has 15 residues. V lost 5 bases and J lost 2; bases outside the gene matches: 7. From germline, CDR1 is LNHDA and CDR2 SQIVND (reference sequence). Here the CDR3 reads CASSLGQGIAYEQYF. The DNA of the CDR3 is TGTGCCAGTAGTCTTGGACAGGGGATCGCCTACGAGCAGTACTTC.

This chain joins TRBV13 and TRBJ2-1; D gene uncertain. This CDR3 is 14 amino acids long. V shed 5 bases and J shed 7 bases, with 15 bases lying between them. In germline, CDR1 is PRHDT, CDR2 FYEKMQ (reference sequence). The CDR3 spells CASSQAAVFNEQFF. The CDR3 nucleotides read TGTGCCAGCAGCCAGGCTGCGGTATTTAATGAGCAGTTCTTC.

In this sample, this clone turned up once. The chain uses TRBV5-1 and TRBJ1-1; tentatively, D is TRBD1 (5 bases). Germline V gene lookup returns CDR1 SGHRS and CDR2 YFSETQ. V was clipped by 4 bases and J by 4 bases, with 17 bases between them. There are 15 residues in the CDR3. Written as DNA, the CDR3 is TGCGCCAGCAGCGAGTCGGCAGGGAGGGGCACTGAAGCTTTCTTT. This codes for CASSESAGRGTEAFF.

The chain employs TRBV6-5 and TRBJ2-5; 9 positions agree with TRBD2. Germline-derived CDR1 and CDR2 are MNHEY and SVGAGI. The V and J ends lost 6 bases and 4 bases, in that order; junction bases with no gene match: 9. The CDR3 consists of 15 residues. Here the CDR3 DNA reads TGTGCCAGCAGCCCGATTCTAGCGGGGCCAGAGACCCAGTACTTC. This sequence encodes CASSPILAGPETQYF.

In its sample, this clone was seen once. V usage is TRBV19 and J usage is TRBJ1-5; D call uncertain. Trimming took off 9 bases at V and 0 bases at J, with 9 bases between the two ends. Germline V lookup: CDR1 LNHDA, CDR2 SQIVND (reference sequence). CDR3 size: 13 residues. DNA for the CDR3: TGTGCCAGCTCCCTTACTAGCAATCAGCCCCAGCATTTT. Translating it yields CASSLTSNQPQHF.

The V and J genes are TRBV13 and TRBJ2-1; 12 positions agree with TRBD2. The germline V gene has CDR1 PRHDT and CDR2 FYEKMQ (reference sequence). Trimming cost V 5 bases and J 9 bases; bases outside gene matches: 8. This CDR3 is built from 15 residues. CDR3 nucleotide sequence: TGTGCCAGCAGCCTCCGACTAGCGGGAGATGGTGAGCAGTTCTTC. It codes for CASSLRLAGDGEQFF.

The genes are TRBV4-1 and TRBJ2-1; TRBD1 might be the D (6 bases). The CDR3 has 15 amino acids. In germline, CDR1 is MGHRA, CDR2 YSYEKL. Trimming took 0 bases from V and 10 from J, leaving 16 bases between them. CDR3 loop: CASSQDAGQYSEQFF. The CDR3 DNA is TGCGCCAGCAGCCAAGATGCAGGACAGTATTCCGAGCAGTTCTTC.

The chain links TRBV6-5 to TRBJ2-5; 9 nucleotides match TRBD1. The V gene end was trimmed by 4 bases and the J gene end by 2 bases; junction bases not matched to a gene: 5. Germline V CDR1 and CDR2: MNHEY, SVGAGI. CDR3 length: 15 residues. CDR3 in amino acids: CASSFTGGIQETQYF. Here the CDR3 DNA reads TGTGCCAGCAGTTTCACAGGGGGCATACAAGAGACCCAGTACTTC.

The V and J genes are TRBV4-2 and TRBJ2-5; 10 bases agree with TRBD1. The last part of the DNA fits TRBJ2-7 better; the J call may be wrong. This CDR3 has 16 residues. The germline gives CDR1 LGHNA, CDR2 YNFKEQ. This chain's CDR3 is CASSQAGTGVSYEQYF. The CDR3 nucleotides are TGTGCCAGCAGCCAAGCCGGGACAGGGGTCTCCTACGAGCAGTACTTC.

The V call is TRBV7-9, the J call TRBJ2-1, with D hard to call. The ends were cut back, 0 bases at V and 8 bases at J, with 5 bases in the middle. The CDR3 has 12 residues. The germline gives CDR1 SEHNR, CDR2 FQNEAQ (reference sequence). CDR3 DNA: TGTGCCAGCAGCTTAGCAACTCATGAGCAGTTCTTC. This translates into CASSLATHEQFF.